The 28 T cell receptor beta chains below all came from one sample that was sequenced in a study of cytomegalovirus exposure and HLA in healthy donors. The primer mix had 60 Vbeta and 13 Jbeta primers. Profiling relied on immunoSEQ multiplex PCR, and the TCRdb table lists in-frame clones only, not all of them. The repertoire holds approximately 240,000 clones, with 75% to 90% as singletons. Sequencing input: PBMCs. These receptors were obtained from a woman between 18 and 30 years old in good health and CMV-seronegative.

The chain is built from TRBV10-2 and TRBJ2-1; 7 positions match TRBD1. With V trimmed by 6 bases and J by 2 bases, 1 base remained unmatched. Germline CDR1 WSHSY, CDR2 SAAADI. The CDR3 is 13 residues long. CDR3 sequence: CASRTGPYNEQFF. As DNA, the CDR3 is TGCGCCAGCAGGACAGGGCCCTACAATGAGCAGTTCTTC.

The rearrangement uses TRBV6-1 and TRBJ1-2; 7 bases are shared with TRBD1. Germline-derived CDR1 and CDR2 are MNHNS and SASEGT. The V segment lost 5 bases and the J segment 5 bases; nucleotides outside the gene matches: 5. The CDR3 sequence is 13 residues long. CDR3 DNA: TGTGCCAGCAGTACAGGGGCAGTATATGGCTACACCTTC. Translated, it gives CASSTGAVYGYTF.

This sequence joins TRBV7-9 and TRBJ2-7; unclear D gene. The length of the CDR3 is 13 residues. Germline V gene data show CDR1 as SEHNR and CDR2 as FQNEAQ (reference sequence). V was trimmed by 5 bases and J by 0 bases, leaving 8 bases between them. CDR3 sequence: CASSVSSSYEQYF. CDR3 nucleotides: TGTGCCAGCAGCGTATCTAGCTCCTACGAGCAGTACTTC.

This clone was counted a few times. V is TRBV29-1 and J is TRBJ2-7; no clear D. The length of the CDR3 is 13 residues. Between the trimmed V and J ends, which lost 3 bases and 1 base, there was a span of 10 bases. Per germline, CDR1 SQVTM and CDR2 ANQGSEA. CDR3 coding DNA: TGCAGCGTTGAGTGGCTAGGATCCTACGAGCAGTACTTC. Its translation: CSVEWLGSYEQYF.

The genes are TRBV7-8 and TRBJ2-2; no reliable D call. V was cut by 2 bases and J by 1 base, with 8 bases left in between. CDR3 length: 15 residues. Germline CDR1 and CDR2: SGHVS and FQNEAQ. The CDR3 loop reads CASSLRVENTGELFF. Written as DNA, the CDR3 is TGTGCCAGCAGCTTAAGAGTAGAGAACACCGGGGAGCTGTTTTTT.

The chain is built from TRBV27 and TRBJ1-2; possibly TRBD1 for D (6 bases). This CDR3 is 15 amino acids long. Trimming removed 5 bases from V and 4 bases from J, with 17 bases in between. Germline V gene lookup returns CDR1 MNHEY and CDR2 SMNVEV (reference sequence). This CDR3 is CASSPYPDSFYGYTF. The CDR3 region has the DNA TGTGCCAGCAGTCCCTACCCGGACAGTTTCTATGGCTACACCTTC.

This clone occurred a few times. This rearrangement joins TRBV4-2 to TRBJ1-4; maybe TRBD1 (5 bases). Germline V gives CDR1 LGHNA, CDR2 YNFKEQ. The V end lost 0 bases, the J end lost 5 bases, and 16 bases lay between the germline ends. The CDR3 consists of 17 residues. For the CDR3, the DNA is TGTGCCAGCAGCCAAGATCCTGGCGGCGGGGGAAATGAAAAACTGTTTTTT. It is translated as CASSQDPGGGGNEKLFF.

The V gene is TRBV29-1, the J gene TRBJ2-7, with D tentatively TRBD2 (5 bases). In germline, CDR1 is SQVTM, CDR2 ANQGSEA. CDR3 length equals 14 residues. The V and J ends lost 2 bases and 1 base respectively, with 12 bases between them. DNA for the CDR3: TGCAGCGTTGAACAGGACGGAGGATCCTACGAGCAGTACTTC. This gives the protein CSVEQDGGSYEQYF.

This clone was recorded only once. The rearrangement joins TRBV27 to TRBJ2-1; D unresolved. Trimming left V 6 bases short and J 5 bases short, with 17 bases between. This CDR3 spans 15 amino acids. Looked up from germline, CDR1 is MNHEY and CDR2 is SMNVEV (reference sequence). Here the CDR3 reads CASSLTVLANNEQFF. The DNA for the CDR3 is TGTGCCAGCAGCCTAACAGTTTTGGCTAACAATGAGCAGTTCTTC.

The rearrangement uses TRBV9 and TRBJ2-6; the D gene is possibly TRBD2 (5 bases). Deletions cut 4 bases from V and 2 bases from J, with 19 bases between. Germline values: CDR1 SGDLS, CDR2 YYNGEE. This CDR3 region has 18 residues. The CDR3 loop is CASSSPGGFRPGANVLTF. CDR3 DNA: TGTGCCAGCAGCTCCCCTGGCGGGTTTCGGCCTGGGGCCAACGTCCTGACTTTC.

The V call is TRBV18, the J call TRBJ1-6; a possible D gene is TRBD1 (5 bases). Trimming stripped 2 bases from V and 9 bases from J, with 17 bases between. The CDR3 consists of 16 residues. The germline gives CDR1 KGHSH, CDR2 LQKENI. Written as DNA, the CDR3 is TGTGCCAGCTCACCAACAGAGGCAGGGAGGTTTTCACCCCTCCACTTT. Translation: CASSPTEAGRFSPLHF.

V and J are TRBV6-1 and TRBJ1-1, with D tentatively TRBD1 (6 bases). Germline CDR1 is MNHNS and CDR2 is SASEGT. Trimming stripped 9 bases from V and 4 bases from J, with 12 bases between. This CDR3 comprises 12 residues. The CDR3 coding sequence is TGTGCCAGGAGGGTAGGGGGCACTGAAGCTTTCTTT. Translating gives CARRVGGTEAFF.

V and J are TRBV15 and TRBJ2-1, with D perhaps TRBD2 (5 bases). V lost 1 base and J 2 bases, leaving 12 bases between the germline ends. Looked up from germline, CDR1 is LNHNV and CDR2 is YYDKDF (reference sequence). CDR3 length equals 16 residues. CDR3 protein: CATSRVGEYTYNEQFF. The DNA of the CDR3 is TGTGCCACCAGCAGAGTCGGGGAGTACACCTACAATGAGCAGTTCTTC. Filled out from reference TRBV15 and TRBJ2-1, the complete variable domain reads DAMVIQNPRYQVTQFGKPVTLSCSQTLNHNVMYWYQQKSSQAPKLLFHYYDKDFNNEADTPDNFQSRRPNTSFCFLDIRSPGLGDTAMYLCATSRVGEYTYNEQFFGPGTRLTVL.

V gene TRBV4-1 combines with J gene TRBJ2-1, with 10 bases fitting TRBD2. The CDR3 covers 16 residues. Trimming cost V 1 base and J 7 bases; bases outside gene matches: 7. Germline loops: CDR1 MGHRA, CDR2 YSYEKL. This CDR3 is CASSQVASGGRNEQFF. DNA of the CDR3: TGCGCCAGCAGCCAAGTCGCTAGCGGGGGAAGAAATGAGCAGTTCTTC.

The chain is built from TRBV19 and TRBJ1-5; D might be TRBD1 (6 bases). The CDR3 totals 16 residues. Trimming pared 2 bases from V and 7 bases from J, leaving 18 bases between. Germline V gene sequence: CDR1 LNHDA, CDR2 SQIVND (reference sequence). The CDR3 loop reads CASSILAGAIAQPQHF. Here the CDR3 DNA reads TGTGCCAGTAGTATATTGGCAGGGGCCATCGCCCAGCCCCAGCATTTT.

This clone appeared a few times. The chain combines TRBV5-4 with TRBJ2-2, with a tentative D call TRBD2 (6 bases). With 0 bases removed from V and 5 bases from J, the gap between germline ends came to 11 bases. There are 15 residues in the CDR3. CDR1 SGHNT and CDR2 YYREEE come from the germline V gene (reference sequence). The CDR3 bases are TGTGCCAGCAGCTTGGAACTAGCAGAGACCGGGGAGCTGTTTTTT. Translating gives CASSLELAETGELFF. Based on the CDR3 plus reference TRBV5-4 and TRBJ2-2, the full variable domain is ETGVTQSPTHLIKTRGQQVTLRCSSQSGHNTVSWYQQALGQGPQFIFQYYREEENGRGNFPPRFSGLQFPNYSSELNVNALELDDSALYLCASSLELAETGELFFGEGSRLTVL.

The rearrangement links TRBV7-3 to TRBJ2-1; 7 nucleotides align to TRBD2. There are 14 residues in the CDR3. V was clipped by 6 bases and J by 10 bases; unmatched bases: 12. Germline CDR1 reads SGHTA; CDR2 reads FQGTGA. CDR3 in DNA: TGTGCCAGCAGTCGGGGAGGGCCAGAATCGGAGCAGTTCTTC. Translated: CASSRGGPESEQFF.

The chain employs TRBV2 and TRBJ1-3; D not certain. Trimming stripped 2 bases from V and 4 bases from J, with 15 bases between. Germline V CDR1 and CDR2: SNHLY, FYNNEI. CDR3 length: 16 residues. CDR3 in amino acids: CASSEKSATIGNTIYF. The CDR3 nucleotides are TGTGCCAGCAGTGAAAAATCCGCTACGATCGGAAACACCATATATTTT.

To note about this clone: One junction end disagrees with the germline gene, perhaps due to a read error. V and J are TRBV7-6 and TRBJ2-3; 9 bases line up with TRBD2. The germline CDR1 and CDR2 sequences are SGHVS and FNYEAQ. The length of the CDR3 is 16 residues. CDR3 residues: CASSLVAGGLTDTQYF. The CDR3 DNA reads TGTGCTAGCAGCTTAGTGGCGGGGGGGCTCACAGATACGCAGTATTTT.

The CDR3 reads CASSRRQSSYNEQFF. The CDR3 nucleotides are TGTGCCAGCAGCCGCAGACAGAGCTCCTACAATGAGCAGTTCTTC. The rearrangement joins TRBV7-2 to TRBJ2-1; a weak D match, TRBD1 (5 bases). The germline V and J ends were trimmed by 5 bases and 0 bases, with 11 bases remaining between them. The germline gives CDR1 SGHTA, CDR2 FQGNSA. This CDR3 has 15 residues.

J is TRBJ2-3 and V is TRBV28; possible D gene TRBD1, 6 bases. V was clipped by 8 bases and J by 7 bases, with 16 bases between them. The CDR3 consists of 13 residues. The germline V gene has CDR1 MDHEN and CDR2 SYDVKM. CDR3 DNA sequence: TGTGCCAGCGAAGAAACAGGGCCTAATACGCAGTATTTT. As protein: CASEETGPNTQYF.

The chain recombines TRBV6-5 with TRBJ1-2; a weak D match, TRBD1 (5 bases). Germline V gene data show CDR1 as MNHEY and CDR2 as SVGAGI. The CDR3 extends over 10 amino acids. V lost 6 bases and J lost 6, with 5 bases in between. The CDR3 nucleotides read TGTGCCAGCAGGACAGATGGCTACACCTTC. The encoded protein is CASRTDGYTF.

The chain recombines TRBV15 with TRBJ1-1, with D possibly TRBD1 on 5 matching bases. The CDR3 runs to 14 residues. The V end was cut by 3 bases, the J end by 4 bases, with 12 bases between. Germline lookup yields CDR1 LNHNV and CDR2 YYDKDF (reference sequence). The CDR3 protein is CATSRERGSTEAFF. In DNA, the CDR3 is TGTGCCACCAGCAGGGAACGGGGGAGCACTGAAGCTTTCTTT.

The chain links TRBV7-3 to TRBJ1-1, with D perhaps TRBD1 (6 bases). This CDR3 is 15 amino acids long. The V end lost 2 bases, the J end lost 2 bases, and 12 bases lay between the germline ends. The germline V gene has CDR1 SGHTA and CDR2 FQGTGA. The CDR3 loop reads CASSLGGAINTEAFF. The CDR3 nucleotides read TGTGCCAGCAGCTTAGGGGGGGCCATAAACACTGAAGCTTTCTTT. Complete variable domain (other parts from reference TRBV7-3 and TRBJ1-1): GAGVSQTPSNKVTEKGKYVELRCDPISGHTALYWYRQSLGQGPEFLIYFQGTGAADDSGLPNDRFFAVRPEGSVSTLKIQRTERGDSAVYLCASSLGGAINTEAFFGQGTRLTVV.

The V gene is TRBV18, the J gene TRBJ2-7; weak D call: TRBD1 (6 bases). Trimming stripped 5 bases from V and 6 bases from J, with 20 bases between. CDR1 KGHSH and CDR2 LQKENI come from the germline V gene. The CDR3 has 15 residues. The DNA of the CDR3 is TGTGCCAGCTCAAGGCAGGGGACGAACATAGGCGAGCAGTACTTC. This translates into CASSRQGTNIGEQYF.

The chain is built from TRBV20-1 and TRBJ2-1, with a tentative D call TRBD1 (6 bases). CDR3 length: 11 amino acids. In germline, CDR1 is DFQATT, CDR2 SNEGSKA (reference sequence). The V end lost 0 bases, the J end lost 10 bases, and 7 bases lay between the germline ends. The CDR3, as DNA: TGCAGTGCTAGAGACAGGGGCGAGCAGTTCTTC. This codes for CSARDRGEQFF.

The chain has TRBV6-6 and TRBJ2-1; 11 bases align to TRBD1. Per germline, CDR1 MNHNY and CDR2 SVGAGI (reference sequence). This CDR3 has 15 amino acids. The V and J ends lost 5 bases and 4 bases, in that order; junction bases with no gene match: 4. The CDR3 loop is CASSTGQGAYNEQFF. In DNA, the CDR3 is TGTGCCAGCAGTACAGGACAGGGGGCTTACAATGAGCAGTTCTTC.

The chain is built from TRBV7-2 and TRBJ2-1, with 11 bases lining up with TRBD2. Germline values: CDR1 SGHTA, CDR2 FQGNSA. V shed 5 bases, J shed 7 bases, and the junction held 10 bases outside the gene matches. CDR3 length: 16 amino acids. Written as DNA, the CDR3 is TGTGCCAGCAGCCCCGCCCTAGCGGGGGGTTCGAATGAGCAGTTCTTC. Protein sequence: CASSPALAGGSNEQFF.